The following is a TCR beta chain sequence with its context. This sample stems from a study of blood T cell repertoires in COVID-19. Across the study: COVID-19 samples collected from the United States, Italy and Spain covered acute and convalescent phases. PBMCs, B-cell-depleted T cells, or T cells were the source of the cDNA or gDNA that made up the material.

Germline V CDR1 and CDR2: SGDLS, YYNGEE. The CDR3 consists of 14 residues. V was cut by 5 bases and J by 5 bases, with 11 bases left in between. Participant reports of clinical history set cohort assignment. What the recovered Cohort 3 donors had was two negative PCRs, clearance, or symptom resolution. Profiled with immunoSEQ multiplex PCR; TCRdb holds only in-frame clones, not every one. The table lists some 530,000 clones, more than 85% of them singletons, with 8.3% in the top ten. The gene calls are TRBV9 and TRBJ1-6; unclear D gene. The clonotype originates from a woman in her sixties who had recovered from COVID-19. The specimen sequenced was PBMCs or T cells enriched from blood (not recorded which). The CDR3 nucleotides are TGTGCCAGCAGTATCCGGGTTGATAATTCACCCCTCCACTTT. It yields the protein CASSIRVDNSPLHF.